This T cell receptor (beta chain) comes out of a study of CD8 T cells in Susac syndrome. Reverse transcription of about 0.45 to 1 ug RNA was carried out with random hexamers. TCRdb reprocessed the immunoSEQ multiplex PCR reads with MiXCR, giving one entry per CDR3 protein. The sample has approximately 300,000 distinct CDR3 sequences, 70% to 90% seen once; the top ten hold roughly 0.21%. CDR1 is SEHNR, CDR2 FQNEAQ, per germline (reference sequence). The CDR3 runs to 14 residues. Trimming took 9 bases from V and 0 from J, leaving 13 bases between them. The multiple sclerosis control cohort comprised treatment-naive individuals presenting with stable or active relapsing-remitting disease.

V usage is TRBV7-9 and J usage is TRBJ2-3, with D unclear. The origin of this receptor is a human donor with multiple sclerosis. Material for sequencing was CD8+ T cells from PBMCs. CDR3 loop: CASSPHSSTDTQYF. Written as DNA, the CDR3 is TGTGCCAGTTCCCCCCATTCTAGCACAGATACGCAGTATTTT.